This T cell receptor (beta chain) was found in a study of cytomegalovirus exposure and HLA in healthy donors. PCR was performed using 60 Vbeta and 13 Jbeta primers. Produced via immunoSEQ multiplex PCR; TCRdb's table is partial and in-frame only. The profile shows 150,000 to 200,000 clones, roughly 84% of them singletons. Trimming pared 6 bases from V and 3 bases from J, leaving 23 bases between. Looked up from germline, CDR1 is LNHDA and CDR2 is SQIVND (reference sequence). The CDR3 loop spans 17 amino acids. The specimen was PBMCs. This clonotype was sampled from a girl under three years old in good health and CMV-seronegative. V usage is TRBV19 and J usage is TRBJ1-1, with D unclear. The CDR3 DNA reads as TGTGCCAGTAGAGGATCCGGCAGCAGCAGGCAGGACACTGAAGCTTTCTTT. This codes for CASRGSGSSRQDTEAFF.